The rows below give T cell receptor beta chains drawn from one sample of a study of OX40 agonist ivuxolimab in advanced cancers. Data came from immunoSEQ multiplex PCR; TCRdb stores just in-frame clones and leaves some out. The repertoire holds under 95,000 clones, with roughly 86% as singletons. The input for sequencing was CD4+ or CD8+ T cells sorted from blood, taken in a trial of the OX40 agonist ivuxolimab. All receptors derive from an adult with an advanced solid tumor such as melanoma, head and neck, liver or kidney cancer. Both conserved end residues are part of each CDR3. The D gene is left open where the match is weak. Clone size appears in some rows only: once, few, many, or a class for an expanded clone.

d_gene: TRBD2; abundance: .; v_gene: TRBV4-3; j_gene: TRBJ2-3; CDR3aa: CASSQELAGFTDTQYF; CDR3nt: TGCGCCAGCAGCCAAGAACTAGCGGGATTCACAGATACGCAGTATTTT
d_gene: TRBD1; abundance: .; v_gene: TRBV7-8; j_gene: TRBJ1-2; CDR3aa: CASSLTGGDGYTF; CDR3nt: TGTGCCAGCAGCTTAACAGGGGGCGATGGCTACACCTTC
d_gene: .; abundance: .; v_gene: TRBV7-2; j_gene: TRBJ2-6; CDR3aa: CASSLQGLSGANVLTF; CDR3nt: TGTGCCAGCAGCTTACAAGGGCTGTCCGGGGCCAACGTCCTGACTTTC
d_gene: .; abundance: large; v_gene: TRBV9; j_gene: TRBJ2-7; CDR3aa: CASSPSPKRVSGEQYF; CDR3nt: TGTGCCAGCAGCCCCTCCCCGAAGCGGGTCTCGGGGGAGCAGTACTTC
d_gene: .; abundance: .; v_gene: TRBV6-5; j_gene: TRBJ1-5; CDR3aa: CASSYRQESNQPQHF; CDR3nt: TGTGCCAGCAGTTACCGGCAGGAAAGCAATCAGCCCCAGCATTTT
d_gene: TRBD1; abundance: few; v_gene: TRBV7-9; j_gene: TRBJ2-3; CDR3aa: CASSTPGTGDTDTQYF; CDR3nt: TGTGCCAGCAGCACTCCCGGGACAGGGGACACAGATACGCAGTATTTT
d_gene: TRBD2; abundance: .; v_gene: TRBV6-1; j_gene: TRBJ2-1; CDR3aa: CASSDTSGRTYNEQFF; CDR3nt: TGTGCCAGCAGTGATACTAGCGGGAGAACCTACAATGAGCAGTTCTTC
d_gene: TRBD1; abundance: few; v_gene: TRBV7-9; j_gene: TRBJ1-2; CDR3aa: CASSLGQGRPYGYTF; CDR3nt: TGTGCCAGCAGCCTAGGACAGGGAAGACCCTATGGCTACACCTTC
d_gene: .; abundance: .; v_gene: TRBV6-1; j_gene: TRBJ1-1; CDR3aa: CASSDGGRVTEAFF; CDR3nt: TGTGCCAGCAGTGACGGGGGGAGGGTCACTGAAGCTTTCTTT
d_gene: .; abundance: .; v_gene: TRBV30; j_gene: TRBJ2-7; CDR3aa: CAWSVDSTYEQYF; CDR3nt: TGTGCCTGGAGTGTAGACAGTACCTACGAGCAGTACTTC
d_gene: .; abundance: .; v_gene: TRBV7-8; j_gene: TRBJ2-5; CDR3aa: CASSSPGVRVQYF; CDR3nt: TGTGCCAGCAGCTCCCCCGGGGTGCGGGTGCAGTACTTC
d_gene: .; abundance: .; v_gene: TRBV5-6; j_gene: TRBJ1-2; CDR3aa: CASSLGQGASGYTF; CDR3nt: TGTGCCAGCAGCTTGGGGCAGGGTGCATCTGGCTACACCTTC
d_gene: TRBD1; abundance: .; v_gene: TRBV19; j_gene: TRBJ1-1; CDR3aa: CASRDRAESTEAFF; CDR3nt: TGTGCCAGTAGAGACAGGGCGGAAAGCACTGAAGCTTTCTTT
d_gene: .; abundance: .; v_gene: TRBV18; j_gene: TRBJ1-5; CDR3aa: CASSPGYSNQPQHF; CDR3nt: TGTGCCAGCTCACCAGGGTATAGCAATCAGCCCCAGCATTTT
d_gene: .; abundance: .; v_gene: TRBV6-1; j_gene: TRBJ2-2; CDR3aa: CASSEENTGELFF; CDR3nt: TGTGCCAGCAGTGAAGAGAACACCGGGGAGCTGTTTTTT
d_gene: .; abundance: .; v_gene: TRBV10-3; j_gene: TRBJ1-2; CDR3aa: CAISESEPGSLYGYTF; CDR3nt: TGTGCCATCAGTGAGTCAGAACCGGGATCCCTGTATGGCTACACCTTC
d_gene: .; abundance: .; v_gene: TRBV30; j_gene: TRBJ1-1; CDR3aa: CAWAQGRATEAFF; CDR3nt: TGTGCCTGGGCACAGGGAAGGGCCACTGAAGCTTTCTTT
d_gene: TRBD1; abundance: .; v_gene: TRBV6-6; j_gene: TRBJ1-5; CDR3aa: CASRSTGGGNQPQHF; CDR3nt: TGTGCCAGCAGGTCGACAGGGGGCGGCAATCAGCCCCAGCATTTT
d_gene: .; abundance: .; v_gene: TRBV7-7; j_gene: TRBJ2-5; CDR3aa: CASSPGQAGQETQYF; CDR3nt: TGTGCTAGCAGCCCTGGACAGGCGGGACAAGAGACCCAGTACTTC
d_gene: .; abundance: .; v_gene: TRBV18; j_gene: TRBJ2-5; CDR3aa: CASSPPDSLKETQYF; CDR3nt: TGTGCCAGCTCACCACCGGACTCCCTTAAAGAGACCCAGTACTTC
d_gene: .; abundance: .; v_gene: TRBV18; j_gene: TRBJ1-1; CDR3aa: CASSPYGQLNEAFF; CDR3nt: TGTGCCAGCTCACCTTACGGACAGTTAAATGAAGCTTTCTTT
d_gene: .; abundance: .; v_gene: TRBV25-1; j_gene: TRBJ1-3; CDR3aa: CASSAGRATIYF; CDR3nt: TGTGCCAGCAGTGCAGGGAGGGCCACCATATATTTT
d_gene: .; abundance: .; v_gene: TRBV30; j_gene: TRBJ1-6; CDR3aa: CAWRGGGSLHF; CDR3nt: TGTGCCTGGAGAGGGGGTGGTTCTCTCCACTTT
d_gene: TRBD1; abundance: .; v_gene: TRBV19; j_gene: TRBJ2-2; CDR3aa: CASSQRGPTGELFF; CDR3nt: TGTGCCAGTAGTCAGAGGGGGCCCACCGGGGAGCTGTTTTTT
d_gene: .; abundance: few; v_gene: TRBV7-8; j_gene: TRBJ1-2; CDR3aa: CASSLGPFYGYTF; CDR3nt: TGTGCCAGCAGCTTAGGGCCTTTCTATGGCTACACCTTC
d_gene: .; abundance: .; v_gene: TRBV7-2; j_gene: TRBJ1-3; CDR3aa: CASSQQPFSGNTIYF; CDR3nt: TGTGCCAGCAGCCAACAACCGTTCTCTGGAAACACCATATATTTT
d_gene: .; abundance: .; v_gene: TRBV2; j_gene: TRBJ1-4; CDR3aa: CASSERSGNEKLFF; CDR3nt: TGTGCCAGCAGTGAGCGGTCAGGGAATGAAAAACTGTTTTTT
d_gene: .; abundance: .; v_gene: TRBV27; j_gene: TRBJ1-1; CDR3aa: CASSLGGRGGEAFF; CDR3nt: TGTGCCAGCAGTTTAGGGGGCAGGGGCGGTGAAGCTTTCTTT
d_gene: .; abundance: once; v_gene: TRBV6-6; j_gene: TRBJ2-5; CDR3aa: CASSYPDQETQYF; CDR3nt: TGTGCCAGCAGTTACCCAGACCAAGAGACCCAGTACTTC
d_gene: .; abundance: .; v_gene: TRBV5-4; j_gene: TRBJ2-3; CDR3aa: CASSGLVLGAFHEDTQYF; CDR3nt: TGTGCCAGCAGCGGTCTGGTCCTCGGGGCCTTTCATGAGGATACGCAGTATTTT
d_gene: .; abundance: once; v_gene: TRBV30; j_gene: TRBJ1-3; CDR3aa: CAWKGAGNTIYF; CDR3nt: TGTGCCTGGAAGGGTGCTGGAAACACCATATATTTT
d_gene: .; abundance: once; v_gene: TRBV9; j_gene: TRBJ2-3; CDR3aa: CASSVGRGGPDTQYF; CDR3nt: TGTGCCAGCAGCGTAGGGAGAGGGGGTCCAGATACGCAGTATTTT
d_gene: .; abundance: .; v_gene: TRBV5-6; j_gene: TRBJ2-5; CDR3aa: CASSFQETQYF; CDR3nt: TGTGCCAGCAGCTTCCAAGAGACCCAGTACTTC
d_gene: TRBD1; abundance: once; v_gene: TRBV6-5; j_gene: TRBJ2-1; CDR3aa: CASSPPTGGSNEQFF; CDR3nt: TGTGCCAGCAGCCCACCGACAGGGGGTTCGAATGAGCAGTTCTTC
d_gene: .; abundance: .; v_gene: TRBV6-5; j_gene: TRBJ1-5; CDR3aa: CASALRVEQPQHF; CDR3nt: TGTGCCAGCGCCTTACGGGTGGAACAGCCCCAGCATTTT
d_gene: .; abundance: .; v_gene: TRBV27; j_gene: TRBJ2-3; CDR3aa: CASSLKWIRSAIYTQYF; CDR3nt: TGTGCCAGCAGTTTAAAGTGGATACGCTCAGCCATTTATACGCAGTATTTT
d_gene: .; abundance: few; v_gene: TRBV5-1; j_gene: TRBJ1-5; CDR3aa: CASRRAPASNQPQHF; CDR3nt: TGCGCCAGCAGACGGGCCCCGGCCAGCAATCAGCCCCAGCATTTT
d_gene: .; abundance: .; v_gene: TRBV2; j_gene: TRBJ1-5; CDR3aa: CASSEWSYQPQHF; CDR3nt: TGTGCCAGCAGTGAATGGAGTTATCAGCCCCAGCATTTT
d_gene: .; abundance: .; v_gene: TRBV19; j_gene: TRBJ1-2; CDR3aa: CASSTSRGNYGYTF; CDR3nt: TGTGCCAGTAGTACGTCCAGGGGTAACTATGGCTACACCTTC